Presented here are 9 T cell receptor beta chains from one specimen sequenced in a study of technical replicates of blood from a handful of donors. Produced via immunoSEQ multiplex PCR; TCRdb's table is partial and in-frame only. There are roughly 81,000 clones in the sample; 86% occur only once, and roughly 4.8% lies in the top ten. The sequenced sample was PBMCs. The receptors stem from a human donor in good health. Some clones in this sample may be carry-over from other donors' samples.

The rearrangement uses TRBV6-5 and TRBJ2-7; TRBD2 might be the D (6 bases). CDR1 and CDR2 (germline): MNHEY, SVGAGI. The CDR3 spans 15 residues. Trimming removed 6 bases from V and 6 bases from J, with 21 bases in between. Written as DNA, the CDR3 is TGTGCCAGCAGCAAAGGCGGGGCTCGGCCTGCCGAGCAGTACTTC. Amino acid sequence: CASSKGGARPAEQYF.

The rearrangement links TRBV20-1 to TRBJ2-1, with D unclear. Germline V gives CDR1 DFQATT, CDR2 SNEGSKA (reference sequence). This CDR3 is 11 amino acids long. Trimming stripped 3 bases from V and 2 bases from J, with 2 bases between. CDR3 in DNA: TGCAGTGCTAGTACCTACAATGAGCAGTTCTTC. Its protein is CSASTYNEQFF.

The J gene is TRBJ2-1, the V gene TRBV4-2; D is unresolved. Trimming left V 0 bases short and J 1 base short, with 10 bases between. Germline CDR1 reads LGHNA; CDR2 reads YNFKEQ. The CDR3 runs 16 residues. CDR3 nucleotide sequence: TGTGCCAGCAGCCAAGAGCCTAACGAATCCTACAATGAGCAGTTCTTC. Its translation: CASSQEPNESYNEQFF.

The chain uses TRBV13 and TRBJ1-6; possibly TRBD1 for D (5 bases). The CDR3 consists of 16 residues. The ends were cut back, 2 bases at V and 9 bases at J, with 17 bases in the middle. Germline CDR1 and CDR2: PRHDT and FYEKMQ (reference sequence). CDR3 DNA sequence: TGTGCCAGCAGCTTAACCGTCGGGGGTGGAAGTTCACCCCTCCACTTT. Translation gives CASSLTVGGGSSPLHF.

The chain employs TRBV15 and TRBJ2-3; 10 nucleotides agree with TRBD1. There are 20 residues in the CDR3. V trimming: 1 base; J trimming: 3 bases; junction bases outside the gene matches: 16. Germline V gene lookup returns CDR1 LNHNV and CDR2 YYDKDF (reference sequence). Written as DNA, the CDR3 is TGTGCCACCAGCAGAGCGCACTCCGGGACAGGGGTTCGGAGTACAGATACGCAGTATTTT. This sequence encodes CATSRAHSGTGVRSTDTQYF.

The chain joins TRBV7-2 to TRBJ2-4; 8 bases line up with TRBD2. V was clipped by 5 bases and J by 7 bases; unmatched bases: 19. The CDR3 is 18 amino acids. The germline V gene has CDR1 SGHTA and CDR2 FQGNSA. The CDR3 is CASSVRGQGGRGGNIQYF. In DNA form, the CDR3 reads TGTGCCAGCAGCGTTAGAGGGCAGGGAGGGCGCGGGGGGAACATTCAGTACTTC.

CDR3 sequence: CASSSGTSGGYNEQFF. The CDR3 DNA reads as TGTGCCAGCAGCTCTGGGACGTCCGGGGGCTACAATGAGCAGTTCTTC. This sequence joins TRBV11-3 and TRBJ2-1; D might be TRBD2 (6 bases). Trimming took off 4 bases at V and 3 bases at J, with 16 bases between the two ends. CDR1 and CDR2 (germline): SGHNT, YENEEA. CDR3 length equals 16 residues.

The chain carries TRBV30 and TRBJ2-2; 9 bases align to TRBD2. The V and J ends lost 4 bases and 7 bases, in that order; junction bases with no gene match: 1. The CDR3 extends over 12 amino acids. Germline CDR1 reads GTSNPN; CDR2 reads SVGIG (reference sequence). In nucleotides, the CDR3 is TGTGCCTGGATGCGGGGGGGCGGGGAGCTGTTTTTT. Translation gives CAWMRGGGELFF. Supplemented by reference TRBV30 and TRBJ2-2, the full variable domain reads SQTIHQWPATLVQPVGSPLSLECTVEGTSNPNLYWYRQAAGRGLQLLFYSVGIGQISSEVPQNLSASRPQDRQFILSSKKLLLSDSGFYLCAWMRGGGELFFGEGSRLTVL.

V and J are TRBV5-1 and TRBJ2-7; TRBD1 matches at 11 bases. The CDR3 length is 14 residues. J lost 4 bases, V lost 5 bases, and 5 bases had no gene match. Per the germline V gene, CDR1 is SGHRS and CDR2 is YFSETQ. CDR3 loop: CASRTGTGGYEQYF. In nucleotides, the CDR3 is TGCGCCAGCAGGACCGGGACAGGGGGGTACGAGCAGTACTTC.